The sequence of this TCR beta chain was determined in a study of cytomegalovirus exposure and HLA in healthy donors. Findings of the study overall: The classifier reportedly diagnosed cytomegalovirus status with high specificity and sensitivity. DRB1 had the most TCR associations and HLA-C the fewest, a later analysis found, with rates varying by HLA locus. Beyond CMV serostatus, there was no information to go on about immune exposure.

On this clone: No antigen is known for it.

Germline loops: CDR1 WNHNN, CDR2 SYGVQD (reference sequence). Trimming left V 0 bases short and J 2 bases short, with 10 bases between. The CDR3 has 15 residues. 60 Vbeta and 13 Jbeta primers were used in PCR. Profiled with immunoSEQ multiplex PCR; TCRdb holds only in-frame clones, not every one. The sample's table shows 170,000 or so clones. This receptor was identified in a man under 40 in good health and CMV-seronegative. The V gene is TRBV10-1, the J gene TRBJ2-5; perhaps TRBD2 as D (5 bases). Specimen: PBMCs. CDR3 in DNA: TGCGCCAGCAGTGAGTCAGGAGCGGAGCAAGAGACCCAGTACTTC. It codes for CASSESGAEQETQYF.